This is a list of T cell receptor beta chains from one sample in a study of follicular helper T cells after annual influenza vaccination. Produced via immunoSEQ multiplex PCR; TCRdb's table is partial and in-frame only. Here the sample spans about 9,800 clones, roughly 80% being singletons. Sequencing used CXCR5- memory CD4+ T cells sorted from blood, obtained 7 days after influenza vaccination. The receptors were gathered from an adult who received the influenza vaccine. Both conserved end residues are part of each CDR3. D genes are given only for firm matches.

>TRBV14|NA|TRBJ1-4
CASSLITGATNEKLFF
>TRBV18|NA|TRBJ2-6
CASSPTASSGANVLTF
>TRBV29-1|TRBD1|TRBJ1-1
CSASGQGGTEAFF
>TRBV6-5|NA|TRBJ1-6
CASSYSIQGNSPLHF
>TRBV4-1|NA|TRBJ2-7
CASSPGRLLDHEQYF
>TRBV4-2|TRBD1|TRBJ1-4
CASSLMGTGDEKLFF
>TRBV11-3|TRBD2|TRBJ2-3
CASSSRAGGPTDTQYF
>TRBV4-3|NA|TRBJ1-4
CASSQEGRTNEKLFF
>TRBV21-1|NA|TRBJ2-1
CASSKVVNEQFF
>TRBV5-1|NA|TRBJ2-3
CASSLSPRRARRTDTQYF
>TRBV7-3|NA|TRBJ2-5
CASSSQPGPGETQYF
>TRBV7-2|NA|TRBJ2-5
CASSLVGAKTQYF
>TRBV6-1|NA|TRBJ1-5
CASSLGRQPQHF
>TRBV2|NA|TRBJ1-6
CASSERTAFNSPLHF
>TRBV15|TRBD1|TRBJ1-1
CATSNRGMANTEAFF
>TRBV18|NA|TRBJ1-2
CASSPPGGNYGYTF
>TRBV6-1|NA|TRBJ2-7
CASSVKGSYEQYF
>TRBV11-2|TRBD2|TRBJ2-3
CASSLDGRLAGYTDTQYF
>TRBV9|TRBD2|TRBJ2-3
CASSVVSGGWSDTQYF
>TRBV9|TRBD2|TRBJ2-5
CASSDGTSGVETQYF
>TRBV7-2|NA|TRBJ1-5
CASSSRTDQPQHF
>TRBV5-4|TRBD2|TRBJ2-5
CASSLRSGALQETQYF
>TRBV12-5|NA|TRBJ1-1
CASGTGQTEAFF
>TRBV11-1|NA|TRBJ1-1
CASGPRLVGDTEAFF
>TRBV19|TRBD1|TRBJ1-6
CASSSTGGSDSPLHF
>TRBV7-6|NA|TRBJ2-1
CASSSGGSLRDEQFF
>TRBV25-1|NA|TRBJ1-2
CASSENRAGRGYGYTF
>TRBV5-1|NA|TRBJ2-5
CASSLTGKGETQYF
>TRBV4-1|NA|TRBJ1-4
CASSLGVGTYNEKLFF
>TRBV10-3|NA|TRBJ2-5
CAISPITGNKETQYF
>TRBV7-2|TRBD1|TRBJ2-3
CASSARDRGWGTDTQYF
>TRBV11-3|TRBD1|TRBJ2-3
CASSLGDRMSSTDTQYF
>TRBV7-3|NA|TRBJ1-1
CASSLPGKAEAFF
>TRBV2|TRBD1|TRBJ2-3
CASKEDRATDTQYF
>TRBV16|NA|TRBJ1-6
CASSEHRIHSPLHF
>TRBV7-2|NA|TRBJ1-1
CASSLRSSAEAFF
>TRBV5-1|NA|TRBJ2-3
CASSLRERADTQYF
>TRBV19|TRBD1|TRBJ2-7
CASSAGWDRVYEQYF
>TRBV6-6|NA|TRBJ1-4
CASSYRNTNEKLFF
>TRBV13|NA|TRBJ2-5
CASSPRLGQGTQYF
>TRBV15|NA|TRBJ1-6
CATSREQPSPLHF
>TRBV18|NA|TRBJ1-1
CASSPLAGVNTEAFF
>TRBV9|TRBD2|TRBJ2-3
CASSPSGTYTDTQYF
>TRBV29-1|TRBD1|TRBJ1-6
CSVGRDRDSPLHF
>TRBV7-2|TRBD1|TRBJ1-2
CASSLAQTGYGYTF
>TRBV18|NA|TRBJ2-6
CASSPPQGSGANVLTF
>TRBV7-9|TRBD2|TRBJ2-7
CASTSAGRGSYEQYF
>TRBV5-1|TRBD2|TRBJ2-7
CASSATSGSYEQYF
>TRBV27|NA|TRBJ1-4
CASSFQGSNEKLFF
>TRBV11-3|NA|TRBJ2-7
CASSFSGLVSEQYF
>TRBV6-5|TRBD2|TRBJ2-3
CASSSAGGRTDTQYF
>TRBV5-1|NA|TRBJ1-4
CASSPRATNEKLFF
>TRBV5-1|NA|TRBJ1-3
CASSLDSTGGNTIYF
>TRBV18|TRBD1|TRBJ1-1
CASSPNRGSTEAFF
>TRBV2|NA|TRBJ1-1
CASKSRGPSNTEAFF
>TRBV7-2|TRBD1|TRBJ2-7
CASRPQGASVEQYF
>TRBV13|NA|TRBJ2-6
CASRVYQLSTSRANVLTF